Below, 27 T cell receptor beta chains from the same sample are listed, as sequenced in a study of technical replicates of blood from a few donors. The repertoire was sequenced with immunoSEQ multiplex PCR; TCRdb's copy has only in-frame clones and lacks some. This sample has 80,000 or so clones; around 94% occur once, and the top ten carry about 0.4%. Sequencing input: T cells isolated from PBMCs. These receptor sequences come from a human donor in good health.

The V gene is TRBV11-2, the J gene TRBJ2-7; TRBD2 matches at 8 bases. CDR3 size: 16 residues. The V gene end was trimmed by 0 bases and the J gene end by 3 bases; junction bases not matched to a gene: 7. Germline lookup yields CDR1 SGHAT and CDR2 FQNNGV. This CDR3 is CASSLEGLGAHYEQYF. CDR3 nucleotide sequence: TGTGCCAGCAGCTTAGAGGGACTAGGGGCCCACTACGAGCAGTACTTC.

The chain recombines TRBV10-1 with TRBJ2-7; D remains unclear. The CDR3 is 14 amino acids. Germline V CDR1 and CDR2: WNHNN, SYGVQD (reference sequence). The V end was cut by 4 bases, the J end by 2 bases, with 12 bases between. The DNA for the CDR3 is TGCGCCAGCAGTGTTAGTCTGAGTACCTACGAGCAGTACTTC. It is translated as CASSVSLSTYEQYF.

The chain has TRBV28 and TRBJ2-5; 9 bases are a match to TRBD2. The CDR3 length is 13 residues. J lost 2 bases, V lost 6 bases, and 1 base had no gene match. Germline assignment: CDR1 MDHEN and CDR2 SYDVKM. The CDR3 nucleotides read TGTGCCAGCAGGGGACTAGCTCAAGAGACCCAGTACTTC. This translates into CASRGLAQETQYF.

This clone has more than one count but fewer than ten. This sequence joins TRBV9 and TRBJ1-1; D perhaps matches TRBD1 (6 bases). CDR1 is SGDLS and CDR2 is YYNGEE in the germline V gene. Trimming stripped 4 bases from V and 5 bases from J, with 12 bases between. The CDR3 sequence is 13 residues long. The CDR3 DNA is TGTGCCAGCAGCCCTTATAGGGGGACTGAAGCTTTCTTT. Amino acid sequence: CASSPYRGTEAFF.

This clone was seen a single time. The CDR3 loop reads CASSELGTGDHEQYF. The CDR3 nucleotides read TGTGCCAGCAGTGAGCTCGGGACAGGGGACCACGAGCAGTACTTC. This chain joins TRBV2 and TRBJ2-7, with 10 positions matching TRBD1. Germline V gives CDR1 SNHLY, CDR2 FYNNEI. The CDR3 totals 15 residues. Trimming removed 3 bases from V and 5 bases from J; junction bases left unmatched: 7. Variable domain in full (rest from reference TRBV2 and TRBJ2-7): EPEVTQTPSHQVTQMGQEVILRCVPISNHLYFYWYRQILGQKVEFLVSFYNNEISEKSEIFDDQFSVERPDGSNFTLKIRSTKLEDSAMYFCASSELGTGDHEQYFGPGTRLTVT.

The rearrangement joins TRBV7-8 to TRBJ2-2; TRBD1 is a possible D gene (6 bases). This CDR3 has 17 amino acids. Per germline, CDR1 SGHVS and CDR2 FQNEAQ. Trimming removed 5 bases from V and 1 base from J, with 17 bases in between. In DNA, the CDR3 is TGTGCCAGCAGCCCCACCAGGACAGCGAGGAACACCGGGGAGCTGTTTTTT. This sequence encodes CASSPTRTARNTGELFF.

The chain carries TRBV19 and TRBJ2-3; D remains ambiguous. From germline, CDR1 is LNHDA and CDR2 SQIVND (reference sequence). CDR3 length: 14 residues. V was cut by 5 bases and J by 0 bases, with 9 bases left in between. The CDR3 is CASSDSYSTDTQYF. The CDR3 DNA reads TGTGCCAGTAGTGACTCCTACAGCACAGATACGCAGTATTTT.

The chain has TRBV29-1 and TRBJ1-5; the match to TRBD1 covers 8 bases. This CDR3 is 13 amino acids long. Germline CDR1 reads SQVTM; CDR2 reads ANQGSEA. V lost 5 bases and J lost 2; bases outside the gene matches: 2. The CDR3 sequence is CSVTTGGNQPQHF. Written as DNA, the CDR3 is TGCAGCGTTACGACAGGGGGCAATCAGCCCCAGCATTTT.

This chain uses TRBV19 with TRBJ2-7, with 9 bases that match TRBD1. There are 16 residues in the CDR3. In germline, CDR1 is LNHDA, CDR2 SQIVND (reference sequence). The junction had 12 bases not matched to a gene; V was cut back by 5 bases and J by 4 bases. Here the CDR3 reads CASSPQDRGETYEQYF. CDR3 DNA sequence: TGTGCCAGTAGTCCCCAGGACAGGGGAGAAACATACGAGCAGTACTTC.

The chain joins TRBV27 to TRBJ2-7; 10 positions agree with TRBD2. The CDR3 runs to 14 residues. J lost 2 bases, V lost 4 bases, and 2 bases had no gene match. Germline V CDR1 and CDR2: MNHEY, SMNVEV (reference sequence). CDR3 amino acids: CASSWGTSAYEQYF. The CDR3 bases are TGTGCCAGCAGTTGGGGGACTAGCGCCTACGAGCAGTACTTC.

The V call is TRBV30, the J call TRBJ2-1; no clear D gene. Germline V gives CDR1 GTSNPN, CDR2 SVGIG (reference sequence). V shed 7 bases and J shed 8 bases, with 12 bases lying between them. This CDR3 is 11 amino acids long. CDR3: CALSLGDEQFF. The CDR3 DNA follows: TGTGCCTTAAGTCTGGGCGATGAGCAGTTCTTC.

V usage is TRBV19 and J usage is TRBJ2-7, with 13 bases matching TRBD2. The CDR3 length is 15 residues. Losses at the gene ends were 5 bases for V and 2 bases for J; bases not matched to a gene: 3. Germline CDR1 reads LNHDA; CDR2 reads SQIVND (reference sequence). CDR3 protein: CASSAGLAGTYEQYF. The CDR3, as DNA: TGTGCCAGTAGTGCGGGACTAGCGGGAACCTACGAGCAGTACTTC.

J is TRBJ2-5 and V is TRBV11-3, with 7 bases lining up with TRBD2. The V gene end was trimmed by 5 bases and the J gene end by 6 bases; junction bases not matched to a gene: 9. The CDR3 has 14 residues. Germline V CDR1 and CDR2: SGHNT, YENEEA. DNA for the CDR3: TGTGCCAGCAGCCGGACTAGTAGCATCCAGACCCAGTACTTC. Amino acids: CASSRTSSIQTQYF.

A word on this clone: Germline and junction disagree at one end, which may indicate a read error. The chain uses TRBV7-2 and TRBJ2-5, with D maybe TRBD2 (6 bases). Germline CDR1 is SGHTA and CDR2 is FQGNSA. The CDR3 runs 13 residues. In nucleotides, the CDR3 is TGTGTCAGCAGCTCGCGTGGAGGGGAGACCCAGTACTTC. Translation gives CVSSSRGGETQYF.

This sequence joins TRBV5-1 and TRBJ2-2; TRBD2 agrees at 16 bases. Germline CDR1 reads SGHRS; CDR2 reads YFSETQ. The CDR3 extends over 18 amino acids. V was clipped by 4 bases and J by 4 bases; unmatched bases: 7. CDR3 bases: TGCGCCAGCAGCCAGGGACTAGCGGGAGGGCCCAGCACCGGGGAGCTGTTTTTT. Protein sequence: CASSQGLAGGPSTGELFF. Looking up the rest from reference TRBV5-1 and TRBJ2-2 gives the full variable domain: KAGVTQTPRYLIKTRGQQVTLSCSPISGHRSVSWYQQTPGQGLQFLFEYFSETQRNKGNFPGRFSGRQFSNSRSEMNVSTLELGDSALYLCASSQGLAGGPSTGELFFGEGSRLTVL.

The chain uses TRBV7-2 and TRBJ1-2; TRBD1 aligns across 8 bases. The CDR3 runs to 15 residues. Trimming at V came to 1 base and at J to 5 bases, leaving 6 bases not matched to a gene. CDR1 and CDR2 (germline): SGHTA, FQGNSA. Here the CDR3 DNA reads TGTGCCAGCAGCTTAGTTACAGGGGGATCTTATGGCTACACCTTC. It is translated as CASSLVTGGSYGYTF.

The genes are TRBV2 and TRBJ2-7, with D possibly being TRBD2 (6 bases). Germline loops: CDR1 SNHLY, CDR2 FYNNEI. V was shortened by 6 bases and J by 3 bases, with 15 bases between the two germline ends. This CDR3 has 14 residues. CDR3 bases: TGTGCCAGCAGCGGCCTGACGGGGGTCTACGAGCAGTACTTC. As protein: CASSGLTGVYEQYF.

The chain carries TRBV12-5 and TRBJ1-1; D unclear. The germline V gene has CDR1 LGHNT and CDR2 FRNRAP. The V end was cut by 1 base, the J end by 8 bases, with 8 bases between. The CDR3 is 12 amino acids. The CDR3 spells CASGLGGLEAFF. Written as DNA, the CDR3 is TGTGCTAGTGGTTTGGGCGGATTAGAAGCTTTCTTT.

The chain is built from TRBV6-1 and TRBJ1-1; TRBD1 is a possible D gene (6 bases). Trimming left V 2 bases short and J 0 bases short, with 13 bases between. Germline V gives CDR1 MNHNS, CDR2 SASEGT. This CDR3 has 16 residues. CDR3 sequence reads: CASSEKGRGLNTEAFF. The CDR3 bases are TGTGCCAGCAGTGAAAAGGGCAGGGGATTGAACACTGAAGCTTTCTTT.

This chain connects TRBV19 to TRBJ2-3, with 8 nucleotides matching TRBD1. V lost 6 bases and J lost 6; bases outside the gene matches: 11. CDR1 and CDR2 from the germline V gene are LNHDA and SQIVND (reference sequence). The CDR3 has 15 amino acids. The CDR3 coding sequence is TGTGCCAGTAGGGATCGGACAGGGTGGAGGGATACGCAGTATTTT. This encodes CASRDRTGWRDTQYF.

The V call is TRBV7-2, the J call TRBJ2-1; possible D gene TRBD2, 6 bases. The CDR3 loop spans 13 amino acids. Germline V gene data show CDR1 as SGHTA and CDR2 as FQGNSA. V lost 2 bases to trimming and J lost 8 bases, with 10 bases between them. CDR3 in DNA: TGTGCCAGCAGCTTAAAAGGGGAGGATGAGCAGTTCTTC. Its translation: CASSLKGEDEQFF.

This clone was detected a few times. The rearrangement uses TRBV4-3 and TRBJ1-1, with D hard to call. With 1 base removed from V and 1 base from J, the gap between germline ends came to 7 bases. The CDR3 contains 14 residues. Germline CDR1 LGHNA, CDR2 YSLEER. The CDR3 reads CASSQGHGNTEAFF. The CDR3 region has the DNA TGCGCCAGCAGCCAAGGACACGGGAACACTGAAGCTTTCTTT.

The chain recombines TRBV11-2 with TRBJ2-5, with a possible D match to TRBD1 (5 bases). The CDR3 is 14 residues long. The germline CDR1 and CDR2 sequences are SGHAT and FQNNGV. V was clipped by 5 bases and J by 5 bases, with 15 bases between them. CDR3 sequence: CASSPPAGIETQYF. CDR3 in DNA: TGTGCCAGCAGCCCACCGGCAGGGATTGAGACCCAGTACTTC.

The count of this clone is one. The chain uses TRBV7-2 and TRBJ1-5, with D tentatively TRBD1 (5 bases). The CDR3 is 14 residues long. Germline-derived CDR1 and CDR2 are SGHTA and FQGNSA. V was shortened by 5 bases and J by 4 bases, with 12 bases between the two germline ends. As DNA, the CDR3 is TGTGCCAGCAGCCCGGGGACTGGGAATCAGCCCCAGCATTTT. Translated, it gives CASSPGTGNQPQHF.

CDR3 in amino acids: CASSLVTGGQPQHF. In DNA, the CDR3 is TGTGCCAGCAGTTTAGTGACAGGGGGTCAGCCCCAGCATTTT. The rearrangement joins TRBV27 to TRBJ1-5; 9 bases are a match to TRBD1. This CDR3 has 14 residues. Unmatched junction bases numbered 2, after V lost 2 bases and J lost 6 bases. The germline V gene has CDR1 MNHEY and CDR2 SMNVEV (reference sequence).

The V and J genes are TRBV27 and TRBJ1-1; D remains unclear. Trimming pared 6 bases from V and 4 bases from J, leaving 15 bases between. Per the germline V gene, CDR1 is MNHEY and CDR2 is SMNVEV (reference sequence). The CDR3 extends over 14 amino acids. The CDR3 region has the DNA TGTGCCAGCAGATTGTGGGCAGAGGGCACTGAAGCTTTCTTT. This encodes CASRLWAEGTEAFF.

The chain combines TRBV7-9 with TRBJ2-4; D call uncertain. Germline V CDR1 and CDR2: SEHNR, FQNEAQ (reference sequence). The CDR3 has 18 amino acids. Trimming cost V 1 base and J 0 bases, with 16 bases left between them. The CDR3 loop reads CASSLGAESLLAKNIQYF. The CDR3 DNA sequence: TGTGCCAGCAGCTTAGGGGCAGAGTCTCTTCTAGCCAAAAACATTCAGTACTTC.